A selection of T cell receptor beta chains follows, all from one sample in a study of T cells in Graves' hyperthyroidism and ophthalmopathy. TCRdb ran MiXCR on the multiplex PCR reads and lists one entry per CDR3 protein. The sample lists a few hundred thousand distinct CDR3 sequences, around 23% seen once, with around half in the top ten. Sequencing used blood. These receptors all stem from a woman in her 50s with Graves' hyperthyroidism. Each CDR3 is given with its conserved first and last residue. The D gene is left open where the match is weak. For some rows the clone size is stated as once, few or many, or as a class when expanded; others skip it.

j_gene | d_gene | v_gene | abundance | CDR3aa | CDR3nt
TRBJ2-2 | NA | TRBV7-9 | many | CASSTRELFF | TGTGCCAGCAGCACCAGGGAGCTGTTTTTT
TRBJ2-7 | NA | TRBV7-2 | few | CASSPSYGSSYEQYF | TGTGCCAGCAGCCCGTCTTACGGGAGCTCCTACGAGCAGTACTTC
TRBJ2-7 | TRBD2 | TRBV20-1 | NA | CSAPGLSDEQYF | TGCAGTGCACCGGGACTATCCGACGAGCAGTACTTC
TRBJ1-5 | TRBD1 | TRBV20-1 | few | CSASTPGTGGGQPQHF | TGCAGTGCTAGTACCCCGGGGACAGGGGGCGGTCAGCCCCAGCATTTT
TRBJ1-3 | NA | TRBV11-2 | few | CASSSGLSGNTIYF | TGTGCCAGCAGCTCAGGGCTATCTGGAAACACCATATATTTT
TRBJ2-3 | TRBD2 | TRBV27 | once | CASSFLAGGPKDTQYF | TGTGCCAGCAGTTTCCTAGCGGGGGGGCCGAAAGATACGCAGTATTTT
TRBJ2-7 | TRBD2 | TRBV27 | few | CASTTLAGIGEQYF | TGTGCCAGCACGACTCTAGCGGGAATAGGGGAGCAGTACTTC
TRBJ1-2 | NA | TRBV29-1 | NA | CSVVGQPGYGYTF | TGCAGCGTTGTCGGACAGCCCGGCTATGGCTACACCTTC
TRBJ1-1 | NA | TRBV9 | many | CASSVGSGLGNTEAFF | TGTGCCAGCAGCGTAGGATCGGGGCTCGGGAACACTGAAGCTTTCTTT
TRBJ2-3 | NA | TRBV6-1 | many | CASSDGGTDTQYF | TGTGCCAGCAGTGACGGCGGGACAGATACGCAGTATTTT
TRBJ2-1 | NA | TRBV29-1 | NA | CSVGGVISYNEQFF | TGCAGCGTTGGTGGGGTCATATCCTACAATGAGCAGTTCTTC
TRBJ1-1 | NA | TRBV5-6 | once | CASSFRPEGNTEAFF | TGTGCCAGCAGCTTTCGCCCAGAGGGGAACACTGAAGCTTTCTTT
TRBJ2-5 | TRBD1 | TRBV30 | many | CAWSKSLGTAGQDQETQYF | TGTGCCTGGAGTAAGAGTTTGGGAACCGCGGGACAGGACCAAGAGACCCAGTACTTC
TRBJ1-2 | TRBD1 | TRBV12-3/TRBV12-4 | many | CASSWDRAGYGYTF | TGTGCCAGCAGTTGGGACAGGGCTGGCTATGGCTACACCTTC
TRBJ1-6 | NA | TRBV4-2 | few | CASSQDVDYNSPLHF | TGTGCCAGCAGCCAAGACGTGGACTATAATTCACCCCTCCACTTT
TRBJ2-7 | TRBD2 | TRBV20-1 | many | CSAAGTSDYEQYF | TGCAGTGCTGCCGGGACTAGTGACTACGAGCAGTACTTC
TRBJ2-4 | NA | TRBV3-1 | few | CASSQDPPIAGTAKNIQYF | TGTGCCAGCAGCCAAGATCCACCGATTGCGGGAACCGCCAAAAACATTCAGTACTTC
TRBJ1-2 | TRBD1 | TRBV28 | many | CASSSPRQGLKGYTF | TGTGCCAGCAGTTCCCCGCGACAGGGTCTGAAGGGCTACACCTTC
TRBJ2-3 | TRBD2 | TRBV11-3 | NA | CASSSRTSGRGDTQYF | TGTGCCAGCAGCTCTCGGACTAGCGGGAGGGGAGATACGCAGTATTTT
TRBJ2-3 | NA | TRBV7-7 | few | CASSLGAWGTDTQYF | TGTGCTAGCAGTCTCGGGGCATGGGGGACAGATACGCAGTATTTT
TRBJ2-1 | NA | TRBV29-1 | NA | CSVAGGQTISYNEQFF | TGCAGCGTTGCCGGGGGGCAAACGATCTCCTACAATGAGCAGTTCTTC
TRBJ2-3 | NA | TRBV12-3/TRBV12-4 | NA | CASSWGLAATDTQYF | TGTGCCAGCAGTTGGGGACTCGCGGCCACAGATACGCAGTATTTT
TRBJ1-1 | NA | TRBV6-1 | NA | CASREGLGNTEAFF | TGTGCCAGCAGAGAGGGATTGGGGAACACTGAAGCTTTCTTT
TRBJ2-5 | NA | TRBV2 | NA | CASSPWEETQYF | TGTGCCAGCTCACCGTGGGAAGAGACCCAGTACTTC
TRBJ1-3 | NA | TRBV20-1 | NA | CSAEQASGNTIYF | TGCAGTGCTGAACAGGCCTCTGGAAACACCATATATTTT
TRBJ2-7 | TRBD2 | TRBV20-1 | many | CSAGLAGVTYEQYF | TGCAGTGCCGGACTAGCGGGAGTAACCTACGAGCAGTACTTC
TRBJ2-5 | TRBD2 | TRBV4-1 | many | CASSQHGLAGKETQYF | TGCGCCAGCAGCCAACACGGACTAGCGGGGAAAGAGACCCAGTACTTC
TRBJ1-5 | NA | TRBV30 | NA | CAWSPRWASVMVQPQHF | TGTGCCTGGAGTCCTCGTTGGGCGTCAGTTATGGTTCAGCCCCAGCATTTT
TRBJ2-1 | NA | TRBV3-1 | many | CASEKGAGGRFREQFF | TGTGCCAGCGAGAAGGGGGCGGGAGGCCGGTTTAGAGAGCAGTTCTTC
TRBJ2-1 | NA | TRBV2 | few | CACRGVYNEQFF | TGTGCCTGCAGGGGAGTTTACAATGAGCAGTTCTTC
TRBJ2-7 | TRBD1 | TRBV4-1 | many | CASSQVPGQGTEQYF | TGCGCCAGCAGCCAAGTCCCAGGACAGGGGACCGAGCAGTACTTC
TRBJ2-1 | NA | TRBV2 | NA | CASRPRKWQQSPYNEQFF | TGTGCCAGCAGGCCCAGGAAGTGGCAGCAGTCTCCCTACAATGAGCAGTTCTTC
TRBJ2-2 | TRBD2 | TRBV15 | NA | CATSRDFLAGGELFF | TGTGCCACCAGCAGAGATTTCCTAGCGGGCGGGGAGCTGTTTTTT
TRBJ2-2 | NA | TRBV11-2 | many | CASSLQNTGELFF | TGTGCCAGCAGCTTACAGAACACCGGGGAGCTGTTTTTT
TRBJ1-5 | NA | TRBV6-2/TRBV6-3 | many | CASSPGQFNQPQHF | TGTGCCAGCAGCCCAGGACAGTTCAATCAGCCCCAGCATTTT
TRBJ2-1 | NA | TRBV7-9 | many | CASSIRRAGVNEQFF | TGTGCCAGCAGCATACGACGAGCAGGAGTCAATGAGCAGTTCTTC
TRBJ2-7 | NA | TRBV6-1 | NA | CASTTVGREQYF | TGTGCCAGCACCACCGTAGGCCGGGAGCAGTACTTC
TRBJ1-1 | NA | TRBV29-1 | NA | CSVEERRSDTEAFF | TGCAGCGTTGAAGAGCGGAGATCCGACACTGAAGCTTTCTTT
TRBJ2-1 | NA | TRBV5-8 | many | CASSLASGGSYNEQFF | TGTGCCAGCAGCTTGGCCTCAGGAGGCTCCTACAATGAGCAGTTCTTC